This TCR beta chain was recorded in a study of shared clonotypes between healthy human individuals. The length of the CDR3 is 15 residues. Germline-derived CDR1 and CDR2 are SEHNR and FQNEAQ (reference sequence). The V gene end was trimmed by 2 bases and the J gene end by 8 bases; junction bases not matched to a gene: 9. It was at deep level that the assay was run. The repertoire was sequenced with immunoSEQ multiplex PCR; TCRdb's copy has only in-frame clones and lacks some. The data hold approximately 2,300,000 clones, with under 95% observed a single time. The source material was naive CD4+ T cells from PBMCs. This sample's subset: CD45RA+ positively selected. The TCR comes from a man aged 18 to 35 in good health. Some clones in this sample may be carry-over from other donors' samples. The chain carries TRBV7-9 and TRBJ2-1; 7 nucleotides line up with TRBD2. In DNA form, the CDR3 reads TGTGCCAGCAGCTTACGCGGGAGCGAGACGGATGAGCAGTTCTTC. Encoded protein: CASSLRGSETDEQFF.